A single sample is the source of the 26 T cell receptor beta chains below, sequenced in a study of T cells in Graves' hyperthyroidism and ophthalmopathy. Researchers amplified the TCR beta CDR3 regions from RNA transcripts. TCR CDR3 regions were first amplified by RT-PCR with HTBI primers. TCRdb independently ran MiXCR on the multiplex PCR reads; one entry per CDR3 protein. The data hold 400,000 to 450,000 distinct CDR3 sequences, with roughly 15% observed a single time. Sequenced material: blood. The receptors derive from a young man with Graves' ophthalmopathy.

This clonotype was detected ten times or more. The rearrangement uses TRBV5-1 and TRBJ2-1; the D is unclear. The germline CDR1 and CDR2 sequences are SGHRS and YFSETQ. V lost 0 bases and J 8 bases, leaving 6 bases between the germline ends. This CDR3 is 12 amino acids long. CDR3 sequence: CASSLEEYEQFF. CDR3 in DNA: TGCGCCAGCAGCTTGGAGGAATATGAGCAGTTCTTC.

This clonotype was counted a single time. A much larger clone is a single base away; this may be a read error. The rearrangement uses TRBV29-1 and TRBJ2-1, with D possibly TRBD1 on 6 matching bases. The J call may be wrong; the DNA end is better matched by TRBJ2-7. Germline loops: CDR1 SQVTM, CDR2 ANQGSEA. The CDR3 covers 16 residues. CDR3 sequence reads: CSVGGVFGQQYNEQYF. The CDR3 coding sequence is TGCAGCGTTGGGGGAGTGTTTGGACAGCAATACAATGAGCAGTACTTC.

This clonotype was seen at least ten times. The CDR3 loop is CASSFVGGGAEYEQYF. In nucleotides, the CDR3 is TGTGCCAGCAGCTTCGTGGGTGGGGGGGCCGAGTACGAGCAGTACTTC. The chain recombines TRBV13 with TRBJ2-7, with a weak D call TRBD2 (7 bases). CDR3 length: 16 amino acids. V shed 3 bases and J shed 4 bases, with 19 bases lying between them. The germline CDR1 and CDR2 sequences are PRHDT and FYEKMQ (reference sequence). The full variable domain, rest sourced from reference TRBV13 and TRBJ2-7, is AAGVIQSPRHLIKEKRETATLKCYPIPRHDTVYWYQQGPGQDPQFLISFYEKMQSDKGSIPDRFSAQQFSDYHSELNMSSLELGDSALYFCASSFVGGGAEYEQYFGPGTRLTVT.

This clonotype showed up many times. The chain links TRBV5-8 to TRBJ2-7; D might be TRBD1 or TRBD2, each matching 5 bases. Trimming took off 3 bases at V and 1 base at J, with 11 bases between the two ends. This CDR3 region has 14 residues. Germline V gene lookup returns CDR1 SGHTS and CDR2 YDEGEE. The chain's CDR3 is CASSWGRASYEQYF. The CDR3 coding sequence is TGTGCCAGCAGCTGGGGACGGGCTTCCTACGAGCAGTACTTC.

This clonotype was detected many times. The chain is built from TRBV2 and TRBJ1-2; D may be TRBD1 (5 bases). Germline V lookup: CDR1 SNHLY, CDR2 FYNNEI. V lost 2 bases to trimming and J lost 2 bases, with 9 bases between them. This CDR3 comprises 14 residues. CDR3 region: CASSEQGRNYGYTF. CDR3 coding DNA: TGTGCCAGCAGTGAACAGGGTCGGAACTATGGCTACACCTTC.

The chain combines TRBV10-1 with TRBJ2-4, with D possibly being TRBD2 (6 bases). The CDR3 has 12 amino acids. V lost 1 base to trimming and J lost 11 bases, with 9 bases between them. Germline values: CDR1 WNHNN, CDR2 SYGVQD (reference sequence). The CDR3 sequence: CASSEWGGFQYF. DNA for the CDR3: TGCGCCAGCAGTGAGTGGGGAGGTTTTCAGTACTTC.

At least ten counts were recorded for this clonotype. The gene calls are TRBV12-3 or TRBV12-4 and TRBJ1-5, with D maybe TRBD1 (5 bases). The V end lost 6 bases, the J end lost 0 bases, and 9 bases lay between the germline ends. This CDR3 is built from 14 residues. The CDR3: CASSPQDSNQPQHF. In DNA, the CDR3 is TGTGCCAGCAGCCCACAGGATAGCAATCAGCCCCAGCATTTT.

This rearrangement joins TRBV20-1 to TRBJ2-3; no firm D call. The CDR3 has 14 residues. V lost 0 bases and J 1 base, leaving 8 bases between the germline ends. Germline CDR1 is DFQATT and CDR2 is SNEGSKA (reference sequence). The CDR3 DNA reads as TGCAGTGCTAGAGATTTACCGGGCACAGATACGCAGTATTTT. Translating it yields CSARDLPGTDTQYF.

This sequence joins TRBV6-1 and TRBJ1-2; 8 nucleotides align to TRBD1. Germline V lookup: CDR1 MNHNS, CDR2 SASEGT. The CDR3 is 14 residues long. V dropped 5 bases and J dropped 7; count of bases not matched to a gene: 9. The CDR3 DNA sequence: TGTGCCAGCAGTCCTGACTCGGACAGGGCTGGCTACACCTTC. Its protein product is CASSPDSDRAGYTF.

This clonotype was counted ten times or more. The chain links TRBV5-1 to TRBJ2-3, with a tentative D call TRBD2 (5 bases). Germline V gene data show CDR1 as SGHRS and CDR2 as YFSETQ. The ends were cut back, 4 bases at V and 0 bases at J, with 12 bases in the middle. The CDR3 runs to 15 residues. The CDR3 here is CASSQSGKSTDTQYF. The CDR3 DNA reads as TGCGCCAGCAGCCAAAGCGGAAAAAGCACAGATACGCAGTATTTT.

Ten or more counts support this clonotype. The V call is TRBV11-2, the J call TRBJ2-1; 11 bases map to TRBD2. Germline CDR1 SGHAT, CDR2 FQNNGV. V lost 2 bases and J lost 0; bases outside the gene matches: 15. The CDR3 is made up of 21 amino acids. The CDR3 region has the DNA TGTGCCAGCAGCTTAAGGCGTGACCCGACTAGCGGGGCAAGCTCCTACAATGAGCAGTTCTTC. This codes for CASSLRRDPTSGASSYNEQFF.

This clonotype has more than one count but fewer than ten. The J gene is TRBJ2-1, the V gene TRBV19; TRBD2 matches 11 bases. This CDR3 spans 17 amino acids. V was pared by 2 bases and J by 2 bases, with 5 bases of the junction left unmatched. Germline CDR1 is LNHDA and CDR2 is SQIVND (reference sequence). The CDR3 nucleotides are TGTGCCAGTAGTATAAGTCTAGCGGGGGGCACCTACAATGAGCAGTTCTTC. This encodes CASSISLAGGTYNEQFF.

This clonotype has only a few counts. The chain recombines TRBV12-3 or TRBV12-4 with TRBJ2-6, with D tentatively TRBD1 or TRBD2 (5 bases each). This CDR3 spans 19 amino acids. Trimming left V 1 base short and J 2 bases short, with 18 bases between. In nucleotides, the CDR3 is TGTGCCAGCAGTTTAGTGGGGGTTCTTTTAGCTCCTGGGGCCAACGTCCTGACTTTC. This translates into CASSLVGVLLAPGANVLTF.

The chain links TRBV10-3 to TRBJ2-7; no clear D gene. CDR3 size: 13 residues. Between the trimmed V and J ends, which lost 4 bases and 2 bases, there was a span of 9 bases. From germline, CDR1 is ENHRY and CDR2 SYGVKD. CDR3 sequence (DNA): TGTGCCATCAGTGCTTACAGAACCTACGAGCAGTACTTC. This gives the protein CAISAYRTYEQYF.

At least ten counts were recorded for this clonotype. This chain uses TRBV5-1 with TRBJ1-4; 7 bases align to TRBD1. The CDR3 is 14 residues long. J lost 4 bases, V lost 5 bases, and 5 bases had no gene match. Germline V gives CDR1 SGHRS, CDR2 YFSETQ. The CDR3 nucleotides are TGCGCCAGCAGTGTGGACAGGTATAATGAAAAACTGTTTTTT. Translation: CASSVDRYNEKLFF.

This clonotype was seen a handful of times. The V gene is TRBV6-6, the J gene TRBJ2-1; no clear D gene. Germline V gives CDR1 MNHNY, CDR2 SVGAGI (reference sequence). The CDR3 runs to 13 residues. Trimming removed 0 bases from V and 10 bases from J, with 10 bases in between. This chain's CDR3 is CASSYSNVGEQFF. For the CDR3, the DNA is TGTGCCAGCAGTTACTCTAACGTCGGGGAGCAGTTCTTC.

This clonotype showed up many times. The rearrangement uses TRBV6-2 or TRBV6-3 and TRBJ2-4, with D possibly matching TRBD1 (5 bases). Germline loops: CDR1 MNHEY, CDR2 SVGEGT. This CDR3 is built from 18 residues. Trimming shortened V by 2 bases and J by 1 base, and 18 bases separated the two germline ends. The CDR3 reads CASSYPSLRGVAKNIQYF. CDR3 nucleotide sequence: TGTGCCAGCAGTTACCCATCCCTTAGGGGTGTGGCCAAAAACATTCAGTACTTC.

This clonotype was recorded at least ten times. The chain links TRBV29-1 to TRBJ2-7, with D tentatively TRBD1 (6 bases). Germline loops: CDR1 SQVTM, CDR2 ANQGSEA. The V gene lost 5 bases and the J gene lost 2 bases, with 10 bases spanning the gap. There are 12 residues in the CDR3. The CDR3 reads CSVRDNTYEQYF. CDR3 in DNA: TGCAGCGTTAGGGACAATACCTACGAGCAGTACTTC.

The chain has TRBV10-1 and TRBJ1-1, with unresolved D. V lost 2 bases to trimming and J lost 1 base, with 5 bases between them. Germline V lookup: CDR1 WNHNN, CDR2 SYGVQD (reference sequence). The CDR3 totals 13 residues. As DNA, the CDR3 is TGCGCCAGCAGTGAGGGATGGAACACTGAAGCTTTCTTT. Its translation is CASSEGWNTEAFF.

This chain joins TRBV19 and TRBJ2-5, with TRBD2 identical over 9 bases. This CDR3 has 14 amino acids. Germline V CDR1 and CDR2: LNHDA, SQIVND (reference sequence). J gave up 4 bases and V 5 bases, and 5 bases lay outside the gene matches. CDR3 sequence (DNA): TGTGCCAGTAGTGACAATAGCGGGGGAGAGACCCAGTACTTC. Residues: CASSDNSGGETQYF.

The J gene is TRBJ2-2, the V gene TRBV7-3; D is possibly TRBD1 (5 bases). The CDR3 length is 18 residues. Between the trimmed V and J ends, which lost 5 bases and 6 bases, there was a span of 25 bases. Looked up from germline, CDR1 is SGHTA and CDR2 is FQGTGA. DNA for the CDR3: TGTGCCAGCAGCGCAAAGGCCGGTTCGGGTGTAGGGGCCGGGGAGCTGTTTTTT. It encodes CASSAKAGSGVGAGELFF.

J is TRBJ1-1 and V is TRBV18, with a weak D call TRBD1 (6 bases). CDR3 length equals 15 residues. Germline V gene sequence: CDR1 KGHSH, CDR2 LQKENI. The V end was cut by 0 bases, the J end by 5 bases, with 13 bases between. CDR3 sequence reads: CASSPPGQGYTEAFF. DNA for the CDR3: TGTGCCAGCTCACCACCCGGTCAGGGGTATACTGAAGCTTTCTTT.

The chain is built from TRBV6-1 and TRBJ1-3; possibly TRBD1 for D (6 bases). Between the trimmed V and J ends, which lost 6 bases and 4 bases, there was a span of 16 bases. The V gene's germline CDR1 is MNHNS and CDR2 SASEGT. CDR3 length: 15 amino acids. CDR3 residues: CASSPSDGTGNTIYF. CDR3 in DNA: TGTGCCAGCAGCCCCTCTGATGGGACAGGAAACACCATATATTTT.

The CDR3 spells CASSLSGGDDTQYF. The CDR3 DNA reads as TGCGCCAGCAGCTTGAGCGGGGGGGACGATACGCAGTATTTT. The J gene is TRBJ2-3, the V gene TRBV5-1; 10 nucleotides match TRBD2. V shed 1 base, J shed 6 bases, and the junction held 2 bases outside the gene matches. CDR1 SGHRS and CDR2 YFSETQ come from the germline V gene. The CDR3 extends over 14 amino acids.

Regarding this clonotype: This may be a read error: a much more frequent sequence differs by one nucleotide. As DNA, the CDR3 is TGTGCCAGCAGCTTAGTAGTGGGGAGGTCAGACACTGAAGCTTTCTTT. This gives the protein CASSLVVGRSDTEAFF. V gene TRBV7-6 combines with J gene TRBJ1-1; D remains unclear. The CDR3 is made up of 16 amino acids. Trimming removed 1 base at V and 3 bases at J, with 15 bases between. Per germline, CDR1 SGHVS and CDR2 FNYEAQ. The variable domain in full, with the rest retrieved from reference TRBV7-6 and TRBJ1-1, is GAGVSQSPRYKVTKRGQDVALRCDPISGHVSLYWYRQALGQGPEFLTYFNYEAQQDKSGLPNDRFSAERPEGSISTLTIQRTEQRDSAMYRCASSLVVGRSDTEAFFGQGTRLTVV.

At least ten counts were recorded for this clonotype. This chain connects TRBV18 to TRBJ1-6; D is possibly TRBD1 (5 bases). V gave up 6 bases and J gave up 1 base, with 10 bases separating them. CDR1 and CDR2 (germline): KGHSH, LQKENI. CDR3 length: 15 residues. The CDR3 loop reads CASSLGVSYNSPLHF. The CDR3 nucleotides read TGTGCCAGCTCGTTAGGGGTATCCTATAATTCACCCCTCCACTTT.